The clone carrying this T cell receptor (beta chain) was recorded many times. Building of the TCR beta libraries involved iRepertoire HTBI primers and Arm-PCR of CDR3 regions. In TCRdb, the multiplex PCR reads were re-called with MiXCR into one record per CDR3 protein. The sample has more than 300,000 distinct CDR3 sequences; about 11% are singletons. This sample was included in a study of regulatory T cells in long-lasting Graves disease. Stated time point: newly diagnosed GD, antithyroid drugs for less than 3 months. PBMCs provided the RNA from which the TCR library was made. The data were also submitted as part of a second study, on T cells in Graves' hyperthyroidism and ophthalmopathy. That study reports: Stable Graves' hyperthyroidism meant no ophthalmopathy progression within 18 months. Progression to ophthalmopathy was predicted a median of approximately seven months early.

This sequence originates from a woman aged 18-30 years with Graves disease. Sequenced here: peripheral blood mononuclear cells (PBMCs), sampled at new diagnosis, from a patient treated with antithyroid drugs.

CDR3 residues: CASSPETGRPFEKLFF. Here the CDR3 DNA reads TGTGCCAGCTCTCCAGAGACCGGCCGGCCCTTCGAAAAACTGTTTTTT. This sequence joins TRBV18 and TRBJ1-4; no firm D call. The germline V and J ends were trimmed by 6 bases and 8 bases, with 22 bases remaining between them. This CDR3 has 16 residues. Germline CDR1 and CDR2: KGHSH and LQKENI.